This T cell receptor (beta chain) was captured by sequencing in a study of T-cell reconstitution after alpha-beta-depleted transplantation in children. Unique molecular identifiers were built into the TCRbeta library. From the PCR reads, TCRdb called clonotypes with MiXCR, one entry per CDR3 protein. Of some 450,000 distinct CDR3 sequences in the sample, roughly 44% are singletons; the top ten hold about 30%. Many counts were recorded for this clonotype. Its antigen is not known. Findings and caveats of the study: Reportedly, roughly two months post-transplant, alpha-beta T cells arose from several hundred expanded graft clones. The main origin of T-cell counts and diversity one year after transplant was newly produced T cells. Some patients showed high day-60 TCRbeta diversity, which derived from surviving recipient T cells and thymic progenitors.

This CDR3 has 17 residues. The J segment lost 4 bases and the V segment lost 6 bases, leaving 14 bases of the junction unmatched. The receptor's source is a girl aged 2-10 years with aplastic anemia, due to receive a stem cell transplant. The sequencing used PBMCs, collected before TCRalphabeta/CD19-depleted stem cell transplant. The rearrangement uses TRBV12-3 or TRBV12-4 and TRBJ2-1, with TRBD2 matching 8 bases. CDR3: CASRLSASSGRYNEQFF. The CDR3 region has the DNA TGTGCCAGCAGACTTTCCGCCTCTAGCGGGCGTTACAATGAGCAGTTCTTC.